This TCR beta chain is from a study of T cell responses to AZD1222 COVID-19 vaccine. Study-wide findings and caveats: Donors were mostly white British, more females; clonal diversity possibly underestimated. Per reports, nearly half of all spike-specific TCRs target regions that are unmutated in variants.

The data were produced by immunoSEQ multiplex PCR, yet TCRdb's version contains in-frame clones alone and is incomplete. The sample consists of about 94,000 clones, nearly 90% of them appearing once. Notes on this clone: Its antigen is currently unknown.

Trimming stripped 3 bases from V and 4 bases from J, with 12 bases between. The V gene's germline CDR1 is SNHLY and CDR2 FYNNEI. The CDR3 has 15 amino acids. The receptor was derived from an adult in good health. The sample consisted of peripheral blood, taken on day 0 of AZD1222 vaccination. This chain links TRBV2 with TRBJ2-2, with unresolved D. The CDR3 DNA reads TGTGCCAGCAGTGAGCTCAAGGGAATCACCGGGGAGCTGTTTTTT. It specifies CASSELKGITGELFF.